These 21 T cell receptor beta chains came from one sample sequenced in a study of cytomegalovirus exposure and HLA in healthy donors. In the PCR, 60 Vbeta and 13 Jbeta primers were used. This table comes from immunoSEQ multiplex PCR, and its TCRdb copy is limited to in-frame clones, with some not included. The sample lists about 160,000 clones; 85% were seen once. Sequencing input: PBMCs. The receptors were sampled from a boy younger than 10 in good health and CMV-seronegative.

The rearrangement links TRBV10-3 to TRBJ2-2, with 7 bases lining up with TRBD1. CDR1 ENHRY and CDR2 SYGVKD come from the germline V gene. The CDR3 runs 13 residues. Trimming removed 10 bases from V and 3 bases from J; junction bases left unmatched: 5. The CDR3 is CATKTGHTGELFF. CDR3 nucleotide sequence: TGTGCCACGAAGACAGGGCACACCGGGGAGCTGTTTTTT.

The chain uses TRBV30 and TRBJ2-7, with TRBD2 as a possible D gene (5 bases). Looked up from germline, CDR1 is GTSNPN and CDR2 is SVGIG (reference sequence). The CDR3 runs to 13 residues. V lost 3 bases and J 0 bases, leaving 9 bases between the germline ends. The CDR3 region is CAWSGDGSYEQYF. The CDR3 DNA follows: TGTGCCTGGAGCGGGGATGGCTCCTACGAGCAGTACTTC.

The chain links TRBV5-4 to TRBJ1-4, with no clear D. This CDR3 is 13 amino acids long. Germline CDR1 SGHNT, CDR2 YYREEE (reference sequence). Trimming stripped 0 bases from V and 5 bases from J, with 5 bases between. CDR3 nucleotide sequence: TGTGCCAGCAGCTTGGACAGAAATGAAAAACTGTTTTTT. It specifies CASSLDRNEKLFF.

V and J are TRBV29-1 and TRBJ1-5, with TRBD1 matching 8 bases. Germline assignment: CDR1 SQVTM and CDR2 ANQGSEA. This CDR3 has 14 amino acids. Losses at the gene ends were 4 bases for V and 7 bases for J; bases not matched to a gene: 9. The CDR3, as DNA: TGCAGCGTTGGGATCAGGGGGCCACGGCAGCCCCAGCATTTT. This gives the protein CSVGIRGPRQPQHF.

V and J are TRBV14 and TRBJ2-7; TRBD2 matches at 15 bases. The length of the CDR3 is 16 residues. Losses at the gene ends were 4 bases for V and 5 bases for J; bases not matched to a gene: 6. The germline V gene has CDR1 SGHDN and CDR2 FVKESK. CDR3 nucleotides: TGTGCCAGCAGCCCCGGACTAGCGGGAGGGGGCCACGAGCAGTACTTC. As protein: CASSPGLAGGGHEQYF.

The chain uses TRBV5-6 and TRBJ2-7, with a weak D call TRBD1 (5 bases). This CDR3 comprises 14 residues. CDR1 is SGHDT, CDR2 YYEEEE, per germline. V was trimmed by 0 bases and J by 1 base, leaving 8 bases between them. The CDR3 coding sequence is TGTGCCAGCAGCTTGGGACAGCGTTCCTACGAGCAGTACTTC. It translates to CASSLGQRSYEQYF.

The gene calls are TRBV6-1 and TRBJ2-3; no clear D. The CDR3 sequence is 14 residues long. The V end lost 7 bases, the J end lost 4 bases, and 15 bases lay between the germline ends. The V gene's germline CDR1 is MNHNS and CDR2 SASEGT. DNA of the CDR3: TGTGCCAGCACTCTGACACTCCTGGCAGATACGCAGTATTTT. This codes for CASTLTLLADTQYF.

This chain joins TRBV6-5 and TRBJ1-2; 9 bases map to TRBD1. The CDR3 consists of 13 residues. The junction had 6 bases not matched to a gene; V was cut back by 6 bases and J by 7 bases. Germline-derived CDR1 and CDR2 are MNHEY and SVGAGI. CDR3 in DNA: TGTGCCAGCAGGCCGACAGGGGGATCTGGCTACACCTTC. The encoded protein is CASRPTGGSGYTF.

The chain combines TRBV4-2 with TRBJ2-5, with 8 bases aligning to TRBD1. The end of the DNA fits TRBJ2-7 better, so the J call may be wrong. Germline CDR1 is LGHNA and CDR2 is YNFKEQ. The CDR3 has 15 residues. CDR3 nucleotide sequence: TGTGCCAGCAGCCTTGGGGGGACAGGAAACTACGAGCAGTACTTC. This sequence encodes CASSLGGTGNYEQYF.

On this clone: Different DNA sequences within this sample yield the same CDR3. V is TRBV30 and J is TRBJ2-2; perhaps TRBD1 as D (6 bases). CDR3 size: 15 residues. Trimming removed 0 bases at V and 1 base at J, with 9 bases between. Germline lookup yields CDR1 GTSNPN and CDR2 SVGIG (reference sequence). The CDR3 region is CAWSVLQGNTGELFF. CDR3 sequence (DNA): TGTGCCTGGAGTGTACTACAGGGGAACACCGGGGAGCTGTTTTTT.

V gene TRBV29-1 combines with J gene TRBJ1-2; 7 bases are shared with TRBD1. CDR1 is SQVTM, CDR2 ANQGSEA, per germline. Trimming removed 7 bases from V and 4 bases from J; junction bases left unmatched: 9. This CDR3 region has 13 residues. The CDR3 region is CSATGNFAYGYTF. The CDR3 DNA follows: TGCAGCGCGACAGGGAACTTTGCCTATGGCTACACCTTC. Full variable domain (missing parts from reference TRBV29-1 and TRBJ1-2): SAVISQKPSRDICQRGTSLTIQCQVDSQVTMMFWYRQQPGQSLTLIATANQGSEATYESGFVIDKFPISRPNLTFSTLTVSNMSPEDSSIYLCSATGNFAYGYTFGSGTRLTVV.

The rearrangement joins TRBV5-3 to TRBJ1-3, with 7 nucleotides matching TRBD1. TRBV5-3 is classed as an ORF, of uncertain function. CDR3 length: 18 residues. V trimming: 5 bases; J trimming: 3 bases; junction bases outside the gene matches: 17. In DNA, the CDR3 is TGTGCCAGAAGGGGCGAGGGGGCCCCTCTTTTCGGTGGAAACACCATATATTTT. Its protein product is CARRGEGAPLFGGNTIYF.

The chain employs TRBV5-6 and TRBJ1-1, with 9 bases identical to TRBD1. Germline trimming cut 2 bases from V and 3 bases from J; bases unmatched to any gene: 8. The germline V gene has CDR1 SGHDT and CDR2 YYEEEE. This CDR3 has 16 amino acids. The CDR3 reads CASSLWDRELYTEAFF. The CDR3 nucleotides are TGTGCCAGCAGCTTATGGGACAGGGAGTTGTACACTGAAGCTTTCTTT.

The rearrangement joins TRBV4-2 to TRBJ1-6; D gene unclear. Germline values: CDR1 LGHNA, CDR2 YNFKEQ. V shed 0 bases and J shed 0 bases, with 6 bases lying between them. The CDR3 covers 16 residues. The CDR3, as DNA: TGTGCCAGCAGCCAAGATTGGAGCTCCTATAATTCACCCCTCCACTTT. Translated: CASSQDWSSYNSPLHF.

The table lists this clone with a count of one. The chain carries TRBV4-1 and TRBJ2-7; TRBD1 matches at 10 bases. The germline V gene encodes CDR1 MGHRA and CDR2 YSYEKL. The CDR3 contains 13 residues. V lost 7 bases and J lost 2; bases outside the gene matches: 2. DNA for the CDR3: TGCGCCAGCAAAGGGACAGGGGCCTACGAGCAGTACTTC. Its translation: CASKGTGAYEQYF.

This clone came up once. The chain uses TRBV9 and TRBJ2-7; the D is unclear. Germline CDR1 and CDR2: SGDLS and YYNGEE. This CDR3 has 14 amino acids. Trimming left V 0 bases short and J 5 bases short, with 12 bases between. CDR3 nucleotide sequence: TGTGCCAGCAGCGTAGGCCGTGACTTAGACGAGCAGTACTTC. Translated: CASSVGRDLDEQYF.

The V call is TRBV4-1, the J call TRBJ2-2; tentative D call: TRBD2 (5 bases). Germline CDR1 and CDR2: MGHRA and YSYEKL. The CDR3 extends over 16 amino acids. With 3 bases removed from V and 0 bases from J, the gap between germline ends came to 11 bases. The CDR3 loop reads CASSQGDTANTGELFF. The CDR3 DNA reads TGCGCCAGCAGCCAGGGAGATACCGCGAACACCGGGGAGCTGTTTTTT.

V gene TRBV29-1 combines with J gene TRBJ2-1, with 11 bases that match TRBD2. The CDR3 sequence is 15 residues long. V lost 1 base, J lost 1 base, and 0 bases stayed unmatched. Germline-derived CDR1 and CDR2 are SQVTM and ANQGSEA. CDR3 coding DNA: TGCAGCGTTGAAGTAGCGGGAGGGTCCTACAATGAGCAGTTCTTC. Translated: CSVEVAGGSYNEQFF.

The genes are TRBV7-2 and TRBJ1-6; 10 nucleotides match TRBD1. CDR3 length: 16 residues. The trim removed 1 base at V and 5 bases at J, leaving 2 bases unmatched. The germline V gene encodes CDR1 SGHTA and CDR2 FQGNSA. The CDR3 protein is CASSLVGTGDNSPLHF. DNA for the CDR3: TGTGCCAGCAGCTTAGTGGGGACAGGGGATAATTCACCCCTCCACTTT. Using reference TRBV7-2 and TRBJ1-6 for the parts outside the CDR3, the full variable domain is GAGVSQSPSNKVTEKGKDVELRCDPISGHTALYWYRQSLGQGLEFLIYFQGNSAPDKSGLPSDRFSAERTGGSVSTLTIQRTQQEDSAVYLCASSLVGTGDNSPLHFGNGTRLTVT.

The chain has TRBV15 and TRBJ1-2; D call uncertain. Germline lookup yields CDR1 LNHNV and CDR2 YYDKDF (reference sequence). V shed 1 base and J shed 6 bases, with 6 bases lying between them. The CDR3 is made up of 12 amino acids. The CDR3 is CATSRVGHGYTF. The CDR3 DNA reads TGTGCCACCAGCAGAGTTGGGCATGGCTACACCTTC.

The chain joins TRBV5-1 to TRBJ2-3, with a possible D match to TRBD2 (6 bases). The germline gives CDR1 SGHRS, CDR2 YFSETQ. The V gene lost 5 bases and the J gene lost 2 bases, with 12 bases spanning the gap. This CDR3 spans 14 amino acids. The CDR3 sequence: CASRAAGYTDTQYF. The CDR3 DNA reads as TGCGCCAGCAGAGCAGCGGGTTACACAGATACGCAGTATTTT.